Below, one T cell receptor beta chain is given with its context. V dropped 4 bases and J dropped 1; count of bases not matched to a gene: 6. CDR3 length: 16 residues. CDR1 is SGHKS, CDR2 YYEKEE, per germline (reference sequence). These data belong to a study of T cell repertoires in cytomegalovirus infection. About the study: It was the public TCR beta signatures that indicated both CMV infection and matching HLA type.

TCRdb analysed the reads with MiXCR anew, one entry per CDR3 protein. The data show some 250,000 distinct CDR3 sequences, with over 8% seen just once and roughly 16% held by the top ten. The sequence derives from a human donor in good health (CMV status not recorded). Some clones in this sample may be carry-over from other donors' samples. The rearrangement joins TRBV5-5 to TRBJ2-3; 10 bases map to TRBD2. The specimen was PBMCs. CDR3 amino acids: CASSLGLAVGTDTQYF. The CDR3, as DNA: TGTGCCAGCAGCCTAGGACTAGCGGTGGGCACAGATACGCAGTATTTT.